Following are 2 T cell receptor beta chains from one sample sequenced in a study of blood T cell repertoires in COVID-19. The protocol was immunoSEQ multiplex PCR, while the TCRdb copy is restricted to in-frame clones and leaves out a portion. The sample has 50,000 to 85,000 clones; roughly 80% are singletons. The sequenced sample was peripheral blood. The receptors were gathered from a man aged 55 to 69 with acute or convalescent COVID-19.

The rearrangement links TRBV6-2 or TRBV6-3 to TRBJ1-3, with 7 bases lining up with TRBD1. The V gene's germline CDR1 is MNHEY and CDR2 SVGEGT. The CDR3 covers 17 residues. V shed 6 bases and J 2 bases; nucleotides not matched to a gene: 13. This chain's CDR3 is CASSRSGQKTAGNTIYF. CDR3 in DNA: TGTGCCAGCAGCCGATCGGGACAGAAAACCGCTGGAAACACCATATATTTT.

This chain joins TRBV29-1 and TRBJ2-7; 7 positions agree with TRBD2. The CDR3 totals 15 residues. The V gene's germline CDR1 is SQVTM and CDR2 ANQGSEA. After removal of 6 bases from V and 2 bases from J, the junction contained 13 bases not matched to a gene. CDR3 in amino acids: CSVAYGSGATYEQYF. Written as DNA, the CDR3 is TGCAGCGTGGCCTATGGAAGCGGGGCCACCTACGAGCAGTACTTC.